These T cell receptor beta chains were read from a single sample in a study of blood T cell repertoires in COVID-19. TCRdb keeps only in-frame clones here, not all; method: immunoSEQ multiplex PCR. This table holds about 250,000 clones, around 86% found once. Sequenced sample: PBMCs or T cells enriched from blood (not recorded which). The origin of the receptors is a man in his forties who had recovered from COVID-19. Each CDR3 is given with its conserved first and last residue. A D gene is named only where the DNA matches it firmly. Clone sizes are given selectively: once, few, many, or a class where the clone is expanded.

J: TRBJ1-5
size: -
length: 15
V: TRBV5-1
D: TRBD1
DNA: TGCGCCAGCAGCCCAGGACAGGGCTCCTATCAGCCCCAGCATTTT
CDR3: CASSPGQGSYQPQHF

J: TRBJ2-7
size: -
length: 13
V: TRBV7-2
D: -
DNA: TGTGCCAGCAGCCCCGCCTTAGTAGCCGGGCAGTACTTC
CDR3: CASSPALVAGQYF

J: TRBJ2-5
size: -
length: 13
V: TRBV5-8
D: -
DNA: TGTGCCAGCAGCCTGCGGGCTCTAGCAACCCAGTACTTC
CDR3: CASSLRALATQYF

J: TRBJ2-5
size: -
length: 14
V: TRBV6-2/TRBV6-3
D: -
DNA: TGTGCCAGCAGTTACGGGGGGGCCGGAGAGACCCAGTACTTC
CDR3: CASSYGGAGETQYF

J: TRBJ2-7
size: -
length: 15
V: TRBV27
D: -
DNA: TGTGCCAGCAGTTCAAACTGGGACTTGTCCTACGAGCAGTACTTC
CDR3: CASSSNWDLSYEQYF

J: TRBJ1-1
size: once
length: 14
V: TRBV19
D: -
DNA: TGTGCCAGTAGTCCTCTCGGGAAGGGAGCTGAAGCTTTCTTT
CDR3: CASSPLGKGAEAFF

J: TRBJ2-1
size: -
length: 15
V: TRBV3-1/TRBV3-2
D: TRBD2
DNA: TGTGCCAGCAGCCAAGGCCTAGCGGGGTGGGATGAGCAGTTCTTC
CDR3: CASSQGLAGWDEQFF

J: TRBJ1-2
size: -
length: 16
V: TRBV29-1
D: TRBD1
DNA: TGCAGCGCTACAAAACAGGGGAAGAGGATTAACTATGGCTACACCTTC
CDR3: CSATKQGKRINYGYTF

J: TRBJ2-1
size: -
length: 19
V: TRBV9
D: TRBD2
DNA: TGTGCCAGCAGCCCGTGGGTAGCGGGGGGGACGAGCTCCTACAATGAGCAGTTCTTC
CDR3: CASSPWVAGGTSSYNEQFF

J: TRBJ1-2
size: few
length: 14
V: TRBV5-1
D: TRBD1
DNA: TGCGCCAGCAGCGCGGACAGGGCAATGTATGGCTACACCTTC
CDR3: CASSADRAMYGYTF

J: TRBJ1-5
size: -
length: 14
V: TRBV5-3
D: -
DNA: TGTGCCAGAAGAGGACAACTTAGCAATCAGCCCCAGCATTTT
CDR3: CARRGQLSNQPQHF

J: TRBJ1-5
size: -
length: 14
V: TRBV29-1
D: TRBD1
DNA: TGCAGCGCGGGACAGGGGGCTAGCAATCAGCCCCAGCATTTT
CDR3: CSAGQGASNQPQHF

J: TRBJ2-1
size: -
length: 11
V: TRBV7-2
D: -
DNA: TGTGCCAGCAGACAGAACAATGAGCAGTTCTTC
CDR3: CASRQNNEQFF

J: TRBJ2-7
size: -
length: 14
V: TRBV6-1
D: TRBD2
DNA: TGTGCCAGCAGTGACAGCGGGGGGACCTACGAGCAGTACTTC
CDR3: CASSDSGGTYEQYF

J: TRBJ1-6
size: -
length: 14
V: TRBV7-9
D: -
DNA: TGTGCCAGCAGCTTGGGAGACTATAATTCACCCCTCCACTTT
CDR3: CASSLGDYNSPLHF

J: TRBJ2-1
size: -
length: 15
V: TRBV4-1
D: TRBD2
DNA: TGCGCCAGCAGCCTCCGGACTAGCGGTGACAATGAGCAGTTCTTC
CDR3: CASSLRTSGDNEQFF

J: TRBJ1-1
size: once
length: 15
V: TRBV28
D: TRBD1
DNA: TGTGCCAGCAGCTGGGGGACAGACCAAAACACTGAAGCTTTCTTT
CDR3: CASSWGTDQNTEAFF

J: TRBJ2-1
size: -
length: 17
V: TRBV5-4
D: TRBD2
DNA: TGTGCCAGCAGCTTGATGTCTAGCGGGGGGGCCTACAATGAGCAGTTCTTC
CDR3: CASSLMSSGGAYNEQFF

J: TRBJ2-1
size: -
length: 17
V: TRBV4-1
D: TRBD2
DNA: TGCGCCAGCAGCCAAGATAGCGGGGGCTCCCCCTACAATGAGCAGTTCTTC
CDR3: CASSQDSGGSPYNEQFF

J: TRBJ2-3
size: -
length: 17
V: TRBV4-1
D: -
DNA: TGCGCCAGCAGCCAAGACCCCGATTGGGAGGTTTGGGATACGCAGTATTTT
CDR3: CASSQDPDWEVWDTQYF